These 6 T cell receptor beta chains were all obtained from the same sample, sequenced in a study of Ad26.COV2.S vaccination and SARS-CoV-2 variants. TCRdb's table, derived via immunoSEQ multiplex PCR, lists solely in-frame clones and lacks some. The sample lists under 150,000 clones; 80% to 90% were seen once. Sequences were derived from peripheral blood, sampled after recovery from COVID-19. Receptors were obtained from a human donor who had recovered from COVID-19.

V is TRBV2 and J is TRBJ1-4; D remains ambiguous. The CDR3 is made up of 15 amino acids. Germline CDR1 SNHLY, CDR2 FYNNEI. V lost 3 bases and J 0 bases, leaving 8 bases between the germline ends. The CDR3 nucleotides are TGTGCCAGCAGTGATAGCCGTGCAACTAATGAAAAACTGTTTTTT. Protein sequence: CASSDSRATNEKLFF.

V usage is TRBV5-1 and J usage is TRBJ1-3; 7 bases are a match to TRBD1. The V segment lost 2 bases and the J segment 0 bases; nucleotides outside the gene matches: 14. Germline V gene data show CDR1 as SGHRS and CDR2 as YFSETQ. The CDR3 spans 19 residues. The CDR3 DNA is TGCGCCAGCAGCTTTCGGACTCAGGGGGGACCAGCCTCTGGAAACACCATATATTTT. Encoded protein: CASSFRTQGGPASGNTIYF.

The CDR3: CASSEGGQGGEQYF. In nucleotides, the CDR3 is TGTGCCAGCAGCGAAGGGGGACAGGGGGGGGAGCAGTACTTC. The chain recombines TRBV21-1 with TRBJ2-7; the DNA was not compared with TRBD1, the D call given in the table. TRBV21-1 is tagged as a pseudogene. The CDR3 spans 14 residues.

The J gene is TRBJ2-2, the V gene TRBV30; D is ambiguous. The V end was cut by 0 bases, the J end by 8 bases, with 13 bases between. The CDR3 consists of 14 residues. Germline-derived CDR1 and CDR2 are GTSNPN and SVGIG (reference sequence). Here the CDR3 reads CAWSVETLRGELFF. DNA of the CDR3: TGTGCCTGGAGTGTAGAGACCCTTCGAGGGGAGCTGTTTTTT.

The chain recombines TRBV28 with TRBJ2-5; weak D call: TRBD1 (5 bases). The CDR3 runs 15 residues. V lost 5 bases and J lost 0, with 13 bases in between. The germline V gene has CDR1 MDHEN and CDR2 SYDVKM. The CDR3 here is CASSPPRDYQETQYF. DNA for the CDR3: TGTGCCAGCAGTCCCCCCAGGGATTACCAAGAGACCCAGTACTTC.

The rearrangement joins TRBV6-4 to TRBJ2-3, with 7 bases that match TRBD2. V shed 5 bases, J shed 3 bases, and the junction held 5 bases outside the gene matches. Germline CDR1 and CDR2: MRHNA and SNTAGT. The CDR3 extends over 14 amino acids. DNA of the CDR3: TGTGCCAGCAGTCCGATCGGGGGGACAGATACGCAGTATTTT. This encodes CASSPIGGTDTQYF.